This record covers a single T cell receptor beta chain. This entry comes from a study of T cell responses to AZD1222 COVID-19 vaccine. Germline V lookup: CDR1 SGHRS, CDR2 YFSETQ. CDR3 size: 15 residues. The V end lost 1 base, the J end lost 3 bases, and 12 bases lay between the germline ends. Clones were read by immunoSEQ multiplex PCR, and TCRdb kept only the in-frame ones, dropping some. The data contain tens of thousands of clones, about 88% of them singletons. The sample was peripheral blood, taken on day 0 of AZD1222 vaccination. The chain carries TRBV5-1 and TRBJ2-3; D is unclear. This TCR came from an adult in good health. CDR3 nucleotide sequence: TGCGCCAGCAGCTTGTGGGTAGCAAGAACAGATACGCAGTATTTT. Its protein product is CASSLWVARTDTQYF.